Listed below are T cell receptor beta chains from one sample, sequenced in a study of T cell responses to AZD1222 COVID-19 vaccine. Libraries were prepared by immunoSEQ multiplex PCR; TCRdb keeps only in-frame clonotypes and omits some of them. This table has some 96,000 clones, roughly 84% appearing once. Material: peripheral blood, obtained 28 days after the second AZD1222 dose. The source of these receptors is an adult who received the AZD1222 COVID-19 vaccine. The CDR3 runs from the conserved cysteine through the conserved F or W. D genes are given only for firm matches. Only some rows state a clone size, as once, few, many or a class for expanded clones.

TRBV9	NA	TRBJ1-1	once	TGTGCCAGCAGCGTAGGGGTGGGGCCGGGGGCTGAAGCTTTCTTT	CASSVGVGPGAEAFF
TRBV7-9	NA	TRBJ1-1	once	TGTGCCAGCAGCTCGGACGCCACTGGGGCTTTCTTT	CASSSDATGAFF
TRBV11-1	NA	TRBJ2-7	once	TGTGCCAGCAGCTCCGGGGGATACAGCTACGAGCAGTACTTC	CASSSGGYSYEQYF
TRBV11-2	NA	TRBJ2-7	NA	TGTGCCAGCAGCTTACTGGACCCTCGATCCGAGCAGTACTTC	CASSLLDPRSEQYF
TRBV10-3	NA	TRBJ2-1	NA	TGTGCCATCAGTGAAACAGCCATCTCCTACAATGAGCAGTTCTTC	CAISETAISYNEQFF
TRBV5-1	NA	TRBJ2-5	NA	TGCGCCAGCAGCCCGGAGGGGCCAATCCAAGAGACCCAGTACTTC	CASSPEGPIQETQYF
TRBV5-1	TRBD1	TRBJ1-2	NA	TGCGCCAGCAGCAAAGCCCCCGGGACAGGGGGCGCAGGCTACACCTTC	CASSKAPGTGGAGYTF
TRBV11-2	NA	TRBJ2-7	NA	TGTGCCAGCAGCTTAATGGGGACATTCGTAATGTACTTC	CASSLMGTFVMYF
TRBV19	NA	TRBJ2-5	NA	TGTGCCAGTAGTATCTCTTCAGGGGAAGAGACCCAGTACTTC	CASSISSGEETQYF
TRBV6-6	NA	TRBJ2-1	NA	TGTGCCAGCAGTTACGTCGGGTACAATGAGCAGTTCTTC	CASSYVGYNEQFF
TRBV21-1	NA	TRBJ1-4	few	TGTGCCAGCAGAAAGACCGCAACTAATGAAAAACTGTTTTTT	CASRKTATNEKLFF
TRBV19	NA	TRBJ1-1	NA	TGTGCCAGTAGTCAGACAGTGAACACTGAAGCTTTCTTT	CASSQTVNTEAFF
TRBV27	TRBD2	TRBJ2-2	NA	TGTGCCAGCGGCCCCCGGGGACTAGCGTCTACCGGGGAGCTGTTTTTT	CASGPRGLASTGELFF
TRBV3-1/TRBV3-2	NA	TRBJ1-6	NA	TGTGCCAGCAGCCTTATTGCGACCAGGAATTCACCCCTCCACTTT	CASSLIATRNSPLHF
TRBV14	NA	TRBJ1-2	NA	TGTGCCAGCAGCCTTAACCCCCTCAGTGGCTACACCTTC	CASSLNPLSGYTF
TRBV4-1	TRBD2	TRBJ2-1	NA	TGCGCCAGCAGCCAAGAAGGGGGACTAGCGGCTTACAATGAGCAGTTCTTC	CASSQEGGLAAYNEQFF
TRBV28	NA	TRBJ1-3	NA	TGTGCCAGCAGTTCGGGACAACTCTCTGGAAACACCATATATTTT	CASSSGQLSGNTIYF
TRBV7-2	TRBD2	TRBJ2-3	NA	TGTGCCAGCACATGGACTAGCGGGTCGGGATCGGATACGCAGTATTTT	CASTWTSGSGSDTQYF
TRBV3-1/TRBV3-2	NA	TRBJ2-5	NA	TGTGCCAGCAGCCAAGTTCGCCAGGGGGGACAAGAGACCCAGTACTTC	CASSQVRQGGQETQYF
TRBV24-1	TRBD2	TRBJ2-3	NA	TGTGCCACCAGTGATTTATCGGGGGGGGCAGGAGATACGCAGTATTTT	CATSDLSGGAGDTQYF
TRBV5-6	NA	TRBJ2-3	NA	TGTGCCAGCAGCTTGCCGGACCGCTACAGCACAGATACGCAGTATTTT	CASSLPDRYSTDTQYF
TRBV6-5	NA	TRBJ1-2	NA	TGTGCCAGCAGAGCGACGGGGAACTATGGCTACACCTTC	CASRATGNYGYTF
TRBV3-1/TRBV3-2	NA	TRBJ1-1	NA	TGTGCCAGCAGCCCCCGTTGGGGTGGGGACACTGAAGCTTTCTTT	CASSPRWGGDTEAFF
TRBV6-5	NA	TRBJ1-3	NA	TGTGCCAGCAGAAGAGAAAGCTCTGGAAACACCATATATTTT	CASRRESSGNTIYF
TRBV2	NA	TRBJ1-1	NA	TGTGCCAGCAGCCGTCTGGAGAACACTGAAGCTTTCTTT	CASSRLENTEAFF
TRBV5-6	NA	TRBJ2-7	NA	TGTGCCAGCAGTCCCGGGTCCCCCTACGAGCAGTACTTC	CASSPGSPYEQYF
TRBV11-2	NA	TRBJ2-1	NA	TGTGCCAGCAGCTTAGAGGACACCGCCTTAGACCCCTACAATGAGCAGTTCTTC	CASSLEDTALDPYNEQFF
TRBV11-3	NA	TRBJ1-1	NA	TGTGCCAGCAGCCCGAGACAGTCCGAAGCTTTCTTT	CASSPRQSEAFF
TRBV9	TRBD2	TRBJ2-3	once	TGTGCCAGCAGCGTAGGGTCTAGCGGGAGTGACACAGATACGCAGTATTTT	CASSVGSSGSDTDTQYF
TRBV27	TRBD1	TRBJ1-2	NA	TGTGCCAGCGGACCGGGACAGGGGGCTCGGGGCTACACCTTC	CASGPGQGARGYTF
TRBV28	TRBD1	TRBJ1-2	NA	TGTGCCAGCAGCGAGGGACAGGCCTATGGCTACACCTTC	CASSEGQAYGYTF
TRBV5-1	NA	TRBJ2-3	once	TGCGCCAGCAGCCCCAGCTGGGGTCAAGATACGCAGTATTTT	CASSPSWGQDTQYF
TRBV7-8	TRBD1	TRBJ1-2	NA	TGTGCCAGCAGCTGGGACAGGAGCTATGGCTACACCTTC	CASSWDRSYGYTF
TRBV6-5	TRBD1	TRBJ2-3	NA	TGTGCCAGCAGTCCCGACAGGGGGTTCAGAGATACGCAGTATTTT	CASSPDRGFRDTQYF
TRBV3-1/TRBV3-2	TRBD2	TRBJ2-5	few	TGTGCCAGCAGCCAAGCGAGCGGGGGGGCGGGAGAGACCCAGTACTTC	CASSQASGGAGETQYF
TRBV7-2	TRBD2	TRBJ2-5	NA	TGTGCCTCAATTTTGGGTGGCGGGAGAGGAGAGACCCAGTACTTC	CASILGGGRGETQYF
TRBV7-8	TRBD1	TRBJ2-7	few	TGTGCCAGCAGCTTAGCATTAGGGACAGGATTCTACTTC	CASSLALGTGFYF
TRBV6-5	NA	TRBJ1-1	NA	TGTGCCAGCGCACCGCTTCACGGGGGGAACACTGAAGCTTTCTTT	CASAPLHGGNTEAFF
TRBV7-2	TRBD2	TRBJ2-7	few	TGTGCCAGCAGCTTAGCAGGCGGGAGGTTATACGAGCAGTACTTC	CASSLAGGRLYEQYF
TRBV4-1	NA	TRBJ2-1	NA	TGCGCCAGCAGCCAAGAGGGCCGGTCTTACAATGAGCAGTTCTTC	CASSQEGRSYNEQFF
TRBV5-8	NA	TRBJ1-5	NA	TGTGCCAGCAGCTGGGGGGATAGCAATCAGCCCCAGCATTTT	CASSWGDSNQPQHF
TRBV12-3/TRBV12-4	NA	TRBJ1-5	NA	TGTGCCCGCCTTAGCAATCAGCCCCAGCATTTT	CARLSNQPQHF
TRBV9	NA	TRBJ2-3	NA	TGTGCCAGCAGCGTATCCGGGGGAGGGGGCTATAGCACAGATACGCAGTATTTT	CASSVSGGGGYSTDTQYF